Listed below are T cell receptor beta chains from one sample, sequenced in a study of blood T cell repertoires in COVID-19. Produced via immunoSEQ multiplex PCR; TCRdb's table is partial and in-frame only. There are 60,000 or so clones in the sample; about four fifths occur only once, and approximately 24% lies in the top ten. The sample comprised peripheral blood. Every receptor here comes from a human donor in a cohort sampled during active COVID-19. Each CDR3 is given with its conserved first and last residue. Each record gives: CDR3 DNA, CDR3 protein, V gene, J gene, D gene, clone size. The D gene is left open where the match is weak. Expanded clones are given a class, and other clones once, few, many or no size at all.

CDR3 DNA: TGTGCCATCAGTACCCCGGGACAGGGTTTTACTGAAGCTTTCTTT; CDR3 protein: CAISTPGQGFTEAFF; V gene: TRBV10-3; J gene: TRBJ1-1; D gene: TRBD1; clone size: few
CDR3 DNA: TGTGCCAGCAGCGCTCAGGGGGATGCCTACAATGAGCAGTTCTTC; CDR3 protein: CASSAQGDAYNEQFF; V gene: TRBV9; J gene: TRBJ2-1; D gene: TRBD1; clone size: -
CDR3 DNA: TGTGCCAGCAGCTTGGGAGTCTTAAACACCGGGGAGCTGTTTTTT; CDR3 protein: CASSLGVLNTGELFF; V gene: TRBV5-6; J gene: TRBJ2-2; D gene: -; clone size: few
CDR3 DNA: TGCGCCAGCAGCCGGACGGGGAATGGGGATTCACCCCTCCACTTT; CDR3 protein: CASSRTGNGDSPLHF; V gene: TRBV4-1; J gene: TRBJ1-6; D gene: -; clone size: -
CDR3 DNA: TGCAGTGCTAGTCTAGATGGTGAGACCCAGTACTTC; CDR3 protein: CSASLDGETQYF; V gene: TRBV20-1; J gene: TRBJ2-5; D gene: -; clone size: -
CDR3 DNA: TGTGCCAGCAGTGTCAGACCCGGGACAGGGGGCGGTAGCAATCAGCCCCAGCATTTT; CDR3 protein: CASSVRPGTGGGSNQPQHF; V gene: TRBV28; J gene: TRBJ1-5; D gene: TRBD1; clone size: -
CDR3 DNA: TGTGCCATCAGTGAGTCGCCAGGGGTGAGCACTGAAGCTTTCTTT; CDR3 protein: CAISESPGVSTEAFF; V gene: TRBV10-3; J gene: TRBJ1-1; D gene: -; clone size: few
CDR3 DNA: TGTGCCAGCAGCTCCGGACTAGCGGGAGCCAATGAGCAGTTCTTC; CDR3 protein: CASSSGLAGANEQFF; V gene: TRBV7-3; J gene: TRBJ2-1; D gene: TRBD2; clone size: -
CDR3 DNA: TGTGCCAGCAGCGTAGCGGGAGGGCCTTCGGGGGAGCTGTTTTTT; CDR3 protein: CASSVAGGPSGELFF; V gene: TRBV9; J gene: TRBJ2-2; D gene: TRBD2; clone size: once
CDR3 DNA: TGTGCCAGCTCACCCCTCGCCGGGACAAATCTCCCGATGGGTAATTCACCCCTCCACTTT; CDR3 protein: CASSPLAGTNLPMGNSPLHF; V gene: TRBV18; J gene: TRBJ1-6; D gene: -; clone size: -
CDR3 DNA: TGTGCCAGCAGCTTAGACGGCAGGGTAGGCGAAAAACTGTTTTTT; CDR3 protein: CASSLDGRVGEKLFF; V gene: TRBV11-3; J gene: TRBJ1-4; D gene: -; clone size: -
CDR3 DNA: TGCGCCAGCAGCCAGTCCCCGGGGGTGAACACTGAAGCTTTCTTT; CDR3 protein: CASSQSPGVNTEAFF; V gene: TRBV4-3; J gene: TRBJ1-1; D gene: -; clone size: -
CDR3 DNA: TGTGCCAGCAGCGAGGACAGGGGGCAAGAGACCCAGTACTTC; CDR3 protein: CASSEDRGQETQYF; V gene: TRBV9; J gene: TRBJ2-5; D gene: TRBD1; clone size: -